This TCR beta chain stems from a study of T-cell reconstitution after alpha-beta-depleted transplantation in children. CDR3 size: 14 residues. The germline V gene has CDR1 SGHRS and CDR2 YFSETQ. Trimming pared 5 bases from V and 5 bases from J, leaving 16 bases between. Using unique molecular identifiers, the investigators prepared the TCRbeta library. One entry per CDR3 protein, called by TCRdb with MiXCR from the PCR reads. This sample yields around 200,000 distinct CDR3 sequences, of which under 20% are seen a single time; roughly two fifths belongs to the top ten. The TCR sequence derives from a male patient between 2 and 15 years old who had a stem cell transplant for acute lymphoblastic leukemia, so the T cells may come from the graft donor. Sequences were derived from PBMCs, mostly from graft donor cells, sampled 360 days after TCRalphabeta/CD19-depleted stem cell transplant. The rearrangement uses TRBV5-1 and TRBJ2-5; D is perhaps TRBD1 (5 bases). The CDR3 DNA is TGCGCCAGCAGTAATGGGGCCCTACGGGAGACCCAGTACTTC. Its translation is CASSNGALRETQYF.